Here is one TCR beta chain with its context. At least ten counts were recorded for this clonotype. Its antigen remains unidentified. There are no base qualities to consult, and no much larger clone falls within one base. cDNA was synthesized by template-switch 5'RACE using a primer carrying a 10-nucleotide random unique molecular identifier by which each TCR transcript was tagged. Over 180 million TCR-beta sequences, covering 15-18 subjects, were produced in each sequencing run. Total RNA was extracted with the RNeasy kit. The KAPA Real-time Library Amplification kit was used to amplify TCR-beta VDJ regions with primers for the TCR constant region and the 5'RACE anchor. Sample indexes and Illumina adaptors were added in a first PCR, and a second PCR then increased library yield. After Ampure bead purification, the TCR product of roughly 650 bp was size-selected on a 2% E-gel SizeSelection system. Before pooling, library quality was checked on a Bioanalyzer, concentration was measured with Qubit, and libraries were quantified with the Kapa Library Quantification kit. An Illumina HiSeq 2500 was used to sequence the libraries paired-end at 2 x 150 bp. To increase sequence diversity, roughly 24-32% phiX was spiked into each library pool. Regarding the original processing steps: Quality-filtered reads were processed with the UMI-based MiGEC pipeline, which removed over 75% of raw TCR sequences during error correction. IMGT germline references were used for alignment of VDJ genes, and clonotypes were defined by a unique CDR3 amino acid sequence together with V-J genes. Clonal expansion, Shannon diversity and CDR3 relatedness (CalcPairwiseDistances, ClusterSamples) were evaluated with VDJtools, and phylogenetic trees were built with CLCbio workbench. A clone was classed as expanded if it had 8 or more unique UMIs, a cutoff based on coefficient-of-variation modelling across technical triplicates. TCRdb reanalyzed the raw reads on its own, using fastp at Q25 for trimming and MiXCR for clone calling, and kept in-frame beta chains. Entries are consolidated by CDR3 protein sequence, retaining the most common genes and DNA. TCRdb, not the original authors, processed these V and J calls. The table for this sample lists over 35,000 distinct CDR3 sequences; roughly 13% of them were counted only once. The top ten hold roughly 1.3% of the sample.

Blood bank volunteers in Maryland, USA served as the healthy controls. For unsorted PBMC libraries, 2 million PBMCs were used after storage in RNAlater at -80 degrees C until RNA extraction. Peripheral blood was subjected to Ficoll-Hypaque density gradient centrifugation to isolate PBMCs, which were then cryopreserved in liquid nitrogen. This entry belongs to a study of neurological immune-mediated disorders (dated by TCRdb to about 2019). The study in broad terms: Using UMI-based sequencing, the study compared peripheral blood TCR-beta repertoires from patients with HTLV-I-associated myelopathy (HAM/TSP), patients with multiple sclerosis, and healthy controls. The cohort comprised 65 to 75 subjects: roughly 15 HAM/TSP patients, 34 multiple sclerosis patients and approximately 20 healthy controls. Longitudinal samples, technical triplicates and paired sorted CD4+ and CD8+ T-cell subsets, alongside PBMC samples, were included among the roughly 97 TCR-beta libraries.

Based on the germline V gene, the CDR1 and CDR2 sequences are SGHRS and YFSETQ. The CDR3 measures 16 amino acids from cysteine to phenylalanine. Of the read, only the CDR3 DNA is kept; its 48 bases are in frame from base 1. The trim is 4 bases for V and 0 bases for J, with a gap of 17 bases between the germline ends. What the authors observed across the whole study: TCR clonal expansion was highest in HAM/TSP patients and lowest in MS patients, with MS patients falling below even healthy controls. Expanded clones from different subjects shared no identical CDR3 amino acid sequences, which suggests that TCR-beta repertoires were private in all groups.

The sequence links TRBV5-1 to TRBJ2-7; the D assignment is uncertain and may be TRBD1 or TRBD2, with 5 bases supporting each. The TCR comes from a female donor in good health. The sample consisted of PBMCs. This receptor carries the CDR3 CASSRTGTGSSYEQYF. The DNA reads TGCGCCAGCAGCCGCACCGGGACGGGGAGCTCCTACGAGCAGTACTTC.